The rows below give T cell receptor beta chains drawn from one sample of a study of control samples from healthy donors and cancer patients. Profiling relied on immunoSEQ multiplex PCR, and the TCRdb table lists in-frame clones only, not all of them. The data show about 100,000 clones, less than 90% seen once. Sequencing input: blood. The receptors were sampled from a woman aged 50 to 60 in good health. CDR3s include the opening cysteine and the closing phenylalanine or tryptophan. Fields, in order: V gene, clone size, D gene, CDR3 length, J gene, CDR3 DNA, CDR3 protein. The D gene is left open where the match is weak. Clone size is stated in some rows and not others, as once, few, many or a class when expanded.

>TRBV7-3|.|.|15|TRBJ2-7
TGTGCCAGCAGCTTAAACCCCCTTCGGGATTACGAGCAGTACTTC
CASSLNPLRDYEQYF
>TRBV5-1|.|.|16|TRBJ1-4
TGCGCCAGCAGCTTGGGTGTGGAAACCTTTAATGAAAAACTGTTTTTT
CASSLGVETFNEKLFF
>TRBV6-2/TRBV6-3|.|TRBD2|15|TRBJ2-5
TGTGCCAGCAGTTACGTAGCGGGAGGAGGGGAGACCCAGTACTTC
CASSYVAGGGETQYF
>TRBV30|.|.|13|TRBJ1-2
TGTGCCTGGAGTCCCCCGGACAGCTATGGCTACACCTTC
CAWSPPDSYGYTF
>TRBV10-1|.|.|11|TRBJ1-1
TGCGCCAGCAGCGACAGCTCTGAAGCTTTCTTT
CASSDSSEAFF
>TRBV7-3|.|.|13|TRBJ2-3
TGTGCCAGCAGCATCGGACCCCGGGAAACGCAGTATTTT
CASSIGPRETQYF
>TRBV7-9|.|.|16|TRBJ2-6
TGTGCCAGCAGCTTTTTTGAGGGGTTCGGGGCCAACGTCCTGACTTTC
CASSFFEGFGANVLTF
>TRBV3-1/TRBV3-2|.|.|13|TRBJ2-7
TGTGCCAGCAGCCGTCGACAGACCTACGAGCAGTACTTC
CASSRRQTYEQYF
>TRBV2|.|.|16|TRBJ2-5
TGTGCCAGCCTGGAGGAGAAAATACTTGGCCAAGAGACCCAGTACTTC
CASLEEKILGQETQYF
>TRBV6-1|.|.|12|TRBJ1-4
TGTGCCAGCAGTGAAGCCATCGGGAAACTGTTTTTT
CASSEAIGKLFF
>TRBV27|.|.|16|TRBJ1-3
TGTGCCAGCAGTCCTTTCGAGGCCAGCTCTGGAAACACCATATATTTT
CASSPFEASSGNTIYF
>TRBV4-1|.|.|17|TRBJ2-3
TGCGCCAGCAGCCTCAGGGACTGGGGGTCTAGCACAGATACGCAGTATTTT
CASSLRDWGSSTDTQYF
>TRBV5-4|once|TRBD2|14|TRBJ2-1
TGTGCCAGCAGCCGGACTAGCGGGAACAATGAGCAGTTCTTC
CASSRTSGNNEQFF
>TRBV19|.|TRBD2|15|TRBJ2-2
TGTGCCACCGGGACTAGCGGGATCAACACCGGGGAGCTGTTTTTT
CATGTSGINTGELFF
>TRBV9|.|TRBD2|16|TRBJ2-5
TGTGCCAGCAGCTCCCAAGGCGGGGGGCCCCAAGAGACCCAGTACTTC
CASSSQGGGPQETQYF
>TRBV3-1/TRBV3-2|.|.|15|TRBJ1-6
TGTGCCAGCAGCCTGGTCCGGGGGCCTAATTCACCCCTCCACTTT
CASSLVRGPNSPLHF
>TRBV4-1|.|TRBD2|17|TRBJ2-3
TGCGCCAGCAGCCAAGAGGGGAGCGGGGGTTTTGGAGATACGCAGTATTTT
CASSQEGSGGFGDTQYF
>TRBV12-5|.|TRBD2|15|TRBJ2-1
TGTGCTAGTGGCCCCGCGGGGGGATCCTACAATGAGCAGTTCTTC
CASGPAGGSYNEQFF
>TRBV6-4|.|TRBD1|15|TRBJ2-4
TGTGCCAGCAGTCAAGTCCCAGGGGGCGGAAACATTCAGTACTTC
CASSQVPGGGNIQYF
>TRBV28|.|.|15|TRBJ2-3
TGTGCCAGCAGCCACCGGAGGAAGTTAGCTGATACGCAGTATTTT
CASSHRRKLADTQYF
>TRBV15|.|.|17|TRBJ1-5
TGTGCCACCAGCAGAGATTGGGGCCGGAGTTCCAATCAGCCCCAGCATTTT
CATSRDWGRSSNQPQHF
>TRBV5-6|.|.|11|TRBJ2-3
TGTGCCAGCAGCTCCACAGATACGCAGTATTTT
CASSSTDTQYF
>TRBV10-3|.|.|20|TRBJ2-5
TGTGCCATCAGTGAGTCCGACCTTGACCTCTCTCCCGCCAGTCAAGAGACCCAGTACTTC
CAISESDLDLSPASQETQYF
>TRBV24-1|.|.|15|TRBJ2-3
TGTGCCACCAGTGATTATTCGTGGCAGCAAGATACGCAGTATTTT
CATSDYSWQQDTQYF
>TRBV6-5|.|TRBD1|14|TRBJ1-1
TGTGCCAGCAGTCGGACAGGGTTTCGGACTGAAGCTTTCTTT
CASSRTGFRTEAFF
>TRBV7-9|once|.|12|TRBJ1-1
TGTGCCAGCAGCCTCCAAGGGGGGGAGGCTTTCTTT
CASSLQGGEAFF
>TRBV7-2|.|.|16|TRBJ2-7
TGTGCCAGCAGCTTGGGTCCTGGAGAGGTCTCCTACGAGCAGTACTTC
CASSLGPGEVSYEQYF
>TRBV9|.|.|14|TRBJ2-7
TGTGCCAGCAGCGTAGCGGTGGGCGCCTACGAGCAGTACTTC
CASSVAVGAYEQYF
>TRBV10-1|.|.|13|TRBJ2-3
TGCGCCAGCAGTGAGTCGTACACAGATACGCAGTATTTT
CASSESYTDTQYF
>TRBV12-3/TRBV12-4|.|.|12|TRBJ2-7
TGTGCCAGCAGTTTAGAGGGGTACGAGCAGTACTTC
CASSLEGYEQYF
>TRBV25-1|.|TRBD2|15|TRBJ2-2
TGTGCCAGGCCTCGACTAGCGGGAGTCACCGGGGAGCTGTTTTTT
CARPRLAGVTGELFF
>TRBV4-2|.|.|15|TRBJ2-2
TGTGCCAGCAGCCAAGTAACAGGGCGGACCGGGGAGCTGTTTTTT
CASSQVTGRTGELFF
>TRBV5-4|.|.|13|TRBJ2-5
TGTGCCAGCGACCGGGACAATGAAGAGACCCAGTACTTC
CASDRDNEETQYF
>TRBV7-6|.|.|16|TRBJ2-1
TGTGCCAGCACCCCTGCATCCGGGTACCGCTACAATGAGCAGTTCTTC
CASTPASGYRYNEQFF
>TRBV4-1|.|.|17|TRBJ1-6
TGCGCCAGCAGCCACCGGACAGCAAGCTCCTATAATTCACCCCTCCACTTT
CASSHRTASSYNSPLHF
>TRBV11-3|.|.|14|TRBJ2-7
TGTGCCAGCAGCTTAGGCGGCCTCGGCGACGAGCAGTACTTC
CASSLGGLGDEQYF
>TRBV5-1|.|.|14|TRBJ2-7
TGCGCCAGCAGCTTGGAACAGGACTTCTACGAGCAGTACTTC
CASSLEQDFYEQYF
>TRBV7-2|.|.|15|TRBJ2-1
TGTGCCAGCAGCCACCGGGACTTTCTGCACAATGAGCAGTTCTTC
CASSHRDFLHNEQFF
>TRBV7-9|.|TRBD2|14|TRBJ2-2
TGTGCCAGTAGTCTAGCGGGTCGAGACGGGGAGCTGTTTTTT
CASSLAGRDGELFF